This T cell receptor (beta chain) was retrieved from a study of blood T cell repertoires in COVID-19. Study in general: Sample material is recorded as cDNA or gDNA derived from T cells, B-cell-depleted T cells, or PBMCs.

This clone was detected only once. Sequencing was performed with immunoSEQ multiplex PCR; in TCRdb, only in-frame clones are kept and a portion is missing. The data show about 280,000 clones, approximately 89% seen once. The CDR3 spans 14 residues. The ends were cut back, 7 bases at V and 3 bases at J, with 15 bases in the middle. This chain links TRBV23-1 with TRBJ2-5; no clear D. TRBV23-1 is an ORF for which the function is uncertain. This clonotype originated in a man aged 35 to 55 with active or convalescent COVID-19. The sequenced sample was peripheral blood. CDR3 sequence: CASIPQLLKETQYF. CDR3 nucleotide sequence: TGCGCCAGCATCCCACAGCTCCTGAAAGAGACCCAGTACTTC.